What follows are 2 T cell receptor beta chains derived from one specimen sequenced in a study of vaccination effects on CD4 cells after COVID-19. Antigen-specific CD4+ T cells expanded by the ViraFEST assay with viral peptide pools were then sequenced. It was after nine to eleven days of culture that CD4+ T cells were isolated. In the vaccine recipients, nucleocapsid antibodies were negative and there was no prior SARS-CoV-2 infection. TCRdb's copy holds only in-frame clones and misses some; the assay was immunoSEQ multiplex PCR. The sample lists about 21,000 clones, roughly 80% occurring once. What these receptors recognize is not known. Sequenced material: CD4+ T cells from PBMCs cultured with HCoV-NL63 spike peptides, taken before COVID-19 vaccination. The receptors stem from a human donor who received a COVID-19 vaccine.

This clone was observed a handful of times. The V gene is TRBV6-5, the J gene TRBJ1-1; 7 bases match TRBD1. In germline, CDR1 is MNHEY, CDR2 SVGAGI. The CDR3 runs 13 residues. The V segment lost 6 bases and the J segment 5 bases; nucleotides outside the gene matches: 6. This CDR3 is CASSRQGRTEAFF. CDR3 nucleotides: TGTGCCAGCAGCAGACAGGGAAGGACTGAAGCTTTCTTT.

The chain recombines TRBV5-1 with TRBJ2-1, with a weak D call TRBD2 (5 bases). This CDR3 comprises 17 residues. Trimming cost V 4 bases and J 0 bases, with 17 bases left between them. Germline V lookup: CDR1 SGHRS, CDR2 YFSETQ. The CDR3, as DNA: TGCGCCAGCAGCACACCGAGTGGGAGATACTCCTACAATGAGCAGTTCTTC. Translated: CASSTPSGRYSYNEQFF.